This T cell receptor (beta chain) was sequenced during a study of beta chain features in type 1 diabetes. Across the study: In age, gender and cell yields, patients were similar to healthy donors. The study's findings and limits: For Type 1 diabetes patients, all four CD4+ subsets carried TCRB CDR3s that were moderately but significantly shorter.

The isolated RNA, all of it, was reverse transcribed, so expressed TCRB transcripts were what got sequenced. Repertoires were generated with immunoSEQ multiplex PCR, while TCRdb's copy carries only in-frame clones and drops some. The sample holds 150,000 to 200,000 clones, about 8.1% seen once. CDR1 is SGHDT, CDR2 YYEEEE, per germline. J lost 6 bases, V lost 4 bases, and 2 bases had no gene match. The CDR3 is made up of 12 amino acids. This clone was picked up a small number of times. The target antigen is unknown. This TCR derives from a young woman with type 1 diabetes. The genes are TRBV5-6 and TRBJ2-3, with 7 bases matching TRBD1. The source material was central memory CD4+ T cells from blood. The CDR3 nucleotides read TGTGCCAGCAGCAGGGGGCGCGATACGCAGTATTTT. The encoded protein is CASSRGRDTQYF.